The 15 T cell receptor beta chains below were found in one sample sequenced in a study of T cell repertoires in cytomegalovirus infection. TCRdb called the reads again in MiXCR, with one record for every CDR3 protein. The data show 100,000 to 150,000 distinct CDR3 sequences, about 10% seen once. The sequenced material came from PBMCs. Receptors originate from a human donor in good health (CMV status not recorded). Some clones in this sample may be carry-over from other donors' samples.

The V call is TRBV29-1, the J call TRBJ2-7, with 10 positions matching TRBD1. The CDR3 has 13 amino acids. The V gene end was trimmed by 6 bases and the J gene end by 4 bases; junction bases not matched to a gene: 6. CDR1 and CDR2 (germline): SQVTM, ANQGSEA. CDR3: CSVRDRGSYEQYF. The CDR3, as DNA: TGCAGCGTCCGGGACAGGGGATCATACGAGCAGTACTTC.

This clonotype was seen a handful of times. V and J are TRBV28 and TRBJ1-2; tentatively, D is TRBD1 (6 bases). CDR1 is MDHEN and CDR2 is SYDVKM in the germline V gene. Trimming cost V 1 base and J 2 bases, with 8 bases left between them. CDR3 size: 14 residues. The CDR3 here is CASSLYRENYGYTF. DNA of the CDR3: TGTGCCAGCAGTTTATACAGGGAAAACTATGGCTACACCTTC.

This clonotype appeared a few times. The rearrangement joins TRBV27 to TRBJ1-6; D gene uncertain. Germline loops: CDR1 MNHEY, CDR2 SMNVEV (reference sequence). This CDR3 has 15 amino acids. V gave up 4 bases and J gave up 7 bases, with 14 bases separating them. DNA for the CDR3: TGTGCCAGCAGTTCGTGGCAGACCGAAAATTCACCCCTCCACTTT. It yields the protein CASSSWQTENSPLHF.

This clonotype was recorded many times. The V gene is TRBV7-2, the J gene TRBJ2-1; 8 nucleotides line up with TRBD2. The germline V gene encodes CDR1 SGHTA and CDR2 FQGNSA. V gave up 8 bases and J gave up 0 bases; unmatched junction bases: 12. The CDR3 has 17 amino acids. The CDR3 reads CASAGGGSLRSYNEQFF. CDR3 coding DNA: TGTGCCAGCGCCGGCGGGGGGTCCTTACGCTCCTACAATGAGCAGTTCTTC. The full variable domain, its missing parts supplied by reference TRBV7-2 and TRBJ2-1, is GAGVSQSPSNKVTEKGKDVELRCDPISGHTALYWYRQSLGQGLEFLIYFQGNSAPDKSGLPSDRFSAERTGGSVSTLTIQRTQQEDSAVYLCASAGGGSLRSYNEQFFGPGTRLTVL.

The CDR3 DNA reads as TGTGCCAGTAGTATAGTAGACAAGGGGCTGGAGAACATTCAGTACTTC. Amino acid sequence: CASSIVDKGLENIQYF. This chain joins TRBV19 and TRBJ2-4; possible D gene TRBD1, 5 bases. Looked up from germline, CDR1 is LNHDA and CDR2 is SQIVND (reference sequence). Deletions cut 1 base from V and 7 bases from J, with 17 bases between. The CDR3 extends over 16 amino acids.

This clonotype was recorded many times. The CDR3 region has the DNA TGTGCCAGCCGACGTGCCGGGCAGGGGTTTGGTGGAAACACCATATATTTT. It encodes CASRRAGQGFGGNTIYF. The chain employs TRBV6-5 and TRBJ1-3; weak D call: TRBD1 (6 bases). This CDR3 region has 17 residues. CDR1 MNHEY and CDR2 SVGAGI come from the germline V gene. The germline V and J ends were trimmed by 8 bases and 3 bases, with 23 bases remaining between them.

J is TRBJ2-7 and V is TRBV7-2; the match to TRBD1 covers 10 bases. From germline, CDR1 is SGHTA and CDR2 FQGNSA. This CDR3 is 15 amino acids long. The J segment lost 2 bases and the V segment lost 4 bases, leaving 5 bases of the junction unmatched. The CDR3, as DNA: TGTGCCAGCAGCTGGGGGACAGGGGCGACCTACGAGCAGTACTTC. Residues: CASSWGTGATYEQYF.

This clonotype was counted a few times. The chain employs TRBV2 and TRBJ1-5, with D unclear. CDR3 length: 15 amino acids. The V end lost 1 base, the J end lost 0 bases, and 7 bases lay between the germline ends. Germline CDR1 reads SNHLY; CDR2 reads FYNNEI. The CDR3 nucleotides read TGTGCCAGCAGTGAAGGGGCAATTAGCAATCAGCCCCAGCATTTT. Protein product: CASSEGAISNQPQHF.

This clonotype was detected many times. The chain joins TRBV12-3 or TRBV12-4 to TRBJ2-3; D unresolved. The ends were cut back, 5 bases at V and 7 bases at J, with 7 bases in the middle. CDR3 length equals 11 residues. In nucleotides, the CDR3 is TGTGCCAGCAGTCCGAGCAATACGCAGTATTTT. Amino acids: CASSPSNTQYF.

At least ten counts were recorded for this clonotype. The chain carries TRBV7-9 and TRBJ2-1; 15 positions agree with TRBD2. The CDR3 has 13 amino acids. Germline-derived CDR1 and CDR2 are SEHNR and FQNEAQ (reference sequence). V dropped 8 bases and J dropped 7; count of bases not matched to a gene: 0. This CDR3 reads CASGTSGGNEQFF. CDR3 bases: TGTGCCAGCGGGACTAGCGGGGGGAATGAGCAGTTCTTC.

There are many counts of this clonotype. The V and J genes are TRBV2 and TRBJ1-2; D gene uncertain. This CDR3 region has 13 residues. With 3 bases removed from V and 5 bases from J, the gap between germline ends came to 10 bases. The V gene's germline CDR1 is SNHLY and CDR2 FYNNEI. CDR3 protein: CASSEGGWYGYTF. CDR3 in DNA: TGTGCCAGCAGTGAGGGAGGGTGGTATGGCTACACCTTC. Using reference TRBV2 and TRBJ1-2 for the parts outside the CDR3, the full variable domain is EPEVTQTPSHQVTQMGQEVILRCVPISNHLYFYWYRQILGQKVEFLVSFYNNEISEKSEIFDDQFSVERPDGSNFTLKIRSTKLEDSAMYFCASSEGGWYGYTFGSGTRLTVV.

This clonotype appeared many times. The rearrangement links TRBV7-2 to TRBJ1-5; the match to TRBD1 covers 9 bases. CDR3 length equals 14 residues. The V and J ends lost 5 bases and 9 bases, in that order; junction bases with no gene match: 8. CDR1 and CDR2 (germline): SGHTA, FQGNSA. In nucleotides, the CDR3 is TGTGCCAGCAGCCCCGGACAGGGGACGGGGCCCCAGCATTTT. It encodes CASSPGQGTGPQHF.

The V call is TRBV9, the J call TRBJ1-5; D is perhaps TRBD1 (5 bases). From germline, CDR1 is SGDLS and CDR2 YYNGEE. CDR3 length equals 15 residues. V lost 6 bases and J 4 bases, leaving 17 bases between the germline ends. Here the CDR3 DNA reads TGTGCCAGCAATCCCGCGGGGGGTAATAATCAGCCCCAGCATTTT. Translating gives CASNPAGGNNQPQHF.

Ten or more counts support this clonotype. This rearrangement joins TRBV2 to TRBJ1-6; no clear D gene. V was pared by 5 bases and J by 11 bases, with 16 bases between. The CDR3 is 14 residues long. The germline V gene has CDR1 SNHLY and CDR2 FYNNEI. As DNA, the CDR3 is TGTGCCAGCAGTACCACGGACGGAAAGCCACCCCTCCACTTT. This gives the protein CASSTTDGKPPLHF. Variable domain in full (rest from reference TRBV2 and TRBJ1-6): EPEVTQTPSHQVTQMGQEVILRCVPISNHLYFYWYRQILGQKVEFLVSFYNNEISEKSEIFDDQFSVERPDGSNFTLKIRSTKLEDSAMYFCASSTTDGKPPLHFGNGTRLTVT.

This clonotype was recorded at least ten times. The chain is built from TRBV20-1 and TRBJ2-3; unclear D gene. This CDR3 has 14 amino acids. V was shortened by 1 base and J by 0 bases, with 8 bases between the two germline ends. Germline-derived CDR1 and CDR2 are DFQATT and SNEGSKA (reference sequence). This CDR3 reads CSARVSTSTDTQYF. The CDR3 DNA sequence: TGCAGTGCTAGAGTCTCCACTAGCACAGATACGCAGTATTTT.